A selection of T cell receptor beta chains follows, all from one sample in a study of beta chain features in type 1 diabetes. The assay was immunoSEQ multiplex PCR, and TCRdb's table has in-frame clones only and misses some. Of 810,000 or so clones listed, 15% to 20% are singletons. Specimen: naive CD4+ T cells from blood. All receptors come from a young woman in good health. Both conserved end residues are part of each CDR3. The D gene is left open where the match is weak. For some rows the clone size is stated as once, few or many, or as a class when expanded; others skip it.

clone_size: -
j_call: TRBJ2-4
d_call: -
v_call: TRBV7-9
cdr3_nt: TGTGCCAGCAGCTTAGGTTTTGTGGGAAACTCAGCCAAAAACATTCAGTACTTC
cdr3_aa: CASSLGFVGNSAKNIQYF

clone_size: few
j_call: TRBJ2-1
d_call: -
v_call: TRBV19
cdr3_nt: TGTGCCAGTAGTATTGGGGGAGGCCGCAATGAGCAGTTCTTC
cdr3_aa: CASSIGGGRNEQFF

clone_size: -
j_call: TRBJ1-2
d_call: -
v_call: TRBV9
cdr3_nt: TGTGCCAGCAGCGTAGACAACAGGCGCATTAAGGGCTACACCTTC
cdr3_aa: CASSVDNRRIKGYTF

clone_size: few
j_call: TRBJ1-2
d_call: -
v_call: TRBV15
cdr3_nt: TGTGCCACCGGGGAAGGGAGGGTAGATGGCTACACCTTC
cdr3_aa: CATGEGRVDGYTF

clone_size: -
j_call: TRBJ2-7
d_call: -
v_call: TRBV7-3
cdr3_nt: TGTGCCAGCAGCTTATTGGCAGGAGGGTCCTACGAGCAGTACTTC
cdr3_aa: CASSLLAGGSYEQYF

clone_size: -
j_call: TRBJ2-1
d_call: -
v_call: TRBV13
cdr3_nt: TGTGCCAGCAGTTACTCAGTTTACAATGAGCAGTTCTTC
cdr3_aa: CASSYSVYNEQFF

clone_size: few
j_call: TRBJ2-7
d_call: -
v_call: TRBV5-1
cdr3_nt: TGCGCCAGCAGCTTGGGTCAGGGTAGCTCCTACGAGCAGTACTTC
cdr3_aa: CASSLGQGSSYEQYF

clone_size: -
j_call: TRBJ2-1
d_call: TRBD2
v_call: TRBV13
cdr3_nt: TGTGCCAGCAGCTTAGATGGCGGGAGGGCCAATGAGCAGTTCTTC
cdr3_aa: CASSLDGGRANEQFF

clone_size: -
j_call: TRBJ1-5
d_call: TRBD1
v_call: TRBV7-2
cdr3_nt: TGTGCCAGCAGCTCAAGGACAGGGATAAATCAGCCCCAGCATTTT
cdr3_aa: CASSSRTGINQPQHF

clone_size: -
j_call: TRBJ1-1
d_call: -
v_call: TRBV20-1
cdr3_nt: TGCAGTGCTAGGGATCGGACTGAAGCTTTCTTT
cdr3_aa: CSARDRTEAFF

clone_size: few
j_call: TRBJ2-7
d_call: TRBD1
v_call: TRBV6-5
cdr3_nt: TGTGCCAGCAGTCCGGGACAGGGGGCGCGGGAGCAGTACTTC
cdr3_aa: CASSPGQGAREQYF

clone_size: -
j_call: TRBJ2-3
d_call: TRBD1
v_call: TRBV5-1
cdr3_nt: TGCGCCAGCAGCTTTGGACAGGGGTCTAGCACAGATACGCAGTATTTT
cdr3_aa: CASSFGQGSSTDTQYF

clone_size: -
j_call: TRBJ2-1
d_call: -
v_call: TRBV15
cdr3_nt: TGTGCCACCAGCAGACCAGGGGGGCGGTACACTGAGCAGTTCTTC
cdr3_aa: CATSRPGGRYTEQFF

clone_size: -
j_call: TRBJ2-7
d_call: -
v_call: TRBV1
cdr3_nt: TGCACCAGCAGCAGGTATGACAGGGGGAATTTCTACGAGCAGTACTTC
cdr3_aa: CTSSRYDRGNFYEQYF

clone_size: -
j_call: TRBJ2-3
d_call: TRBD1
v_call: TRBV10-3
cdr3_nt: TGTGCCATCAGTGACCCCCGGGACAGGGGTACAGATACGCAGTATTTT
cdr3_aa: CAISDPRDRGTDTQYF

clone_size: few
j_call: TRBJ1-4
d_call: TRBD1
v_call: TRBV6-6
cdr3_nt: TGTGCCAGCAGGAGGGACAGGGGGCATGAAAAACTGTTTTTT
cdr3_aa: CASRRDRGHEKLFF

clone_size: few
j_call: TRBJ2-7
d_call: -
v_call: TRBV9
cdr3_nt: TGTGCCAGCAGCGTAGGGCCGACCTACGAGCAGTACTTC
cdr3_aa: CASSVGPTYEQYF

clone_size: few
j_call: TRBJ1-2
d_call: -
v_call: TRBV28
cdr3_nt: TGTGCCAGCAGTCCTAACAGGGATGGCTACACCTTC
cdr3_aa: CASSPNRDGYTF

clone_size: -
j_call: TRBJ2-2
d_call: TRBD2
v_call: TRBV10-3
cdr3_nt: TGTGCCACCGCCGCGGGACTAGACCCCGTGAGCACCGGGGAGCTGTTTTTT
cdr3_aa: CATAAGLDPVSTGELFF

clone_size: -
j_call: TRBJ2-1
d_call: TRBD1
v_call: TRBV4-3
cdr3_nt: TGCGCCAGCAGCCATCAAGGGCTCAAGGACAGGGACAATGAGCAGTTCTTC
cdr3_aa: CASSHQGLKDRDNEQFF

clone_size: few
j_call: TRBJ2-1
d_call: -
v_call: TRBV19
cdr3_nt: TGTGCCAGTAGTATATCCCCGGCGTTGATGAATGAGCAGTTCTTC
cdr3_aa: CASSISPALMNEQFF

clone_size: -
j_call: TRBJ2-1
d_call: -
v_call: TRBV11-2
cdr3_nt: TGTGCCAGCAGGGCGGCGAGCTCCTACAATGAGCAGTTCTTC
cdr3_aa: CASRAASSYNEQFF

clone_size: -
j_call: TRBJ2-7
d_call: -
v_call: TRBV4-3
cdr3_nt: TGCGCCAGCAGCCAAGCCCATGCCACGGGAGTCCGATACGAGCAGTACTTC
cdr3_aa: CASSQAHATGVRYEQYF

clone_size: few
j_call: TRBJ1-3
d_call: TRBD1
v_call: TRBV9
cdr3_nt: TGTGCCAGCAGCGTAGGACAGGGACTATCTGGAAGCTCTGGAAACACCATATATTTT
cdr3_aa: CASSVGQGLSGSSGNTIYF

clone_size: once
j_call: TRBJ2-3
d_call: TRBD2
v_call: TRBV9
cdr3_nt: TGTGCCAGCAGCGTAGGGCTAGCGGGAAGAGATACGCAGTATTTT
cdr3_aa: CASSVGLAGRDTQYF

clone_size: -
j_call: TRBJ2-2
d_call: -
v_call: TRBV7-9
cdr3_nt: TGTGCCAGCAGCTTCGTCCCCGGGGAGCTGTTTTTT
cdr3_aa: CASSFVPGELFF

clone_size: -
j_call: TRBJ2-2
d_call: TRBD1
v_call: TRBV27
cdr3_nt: TGTGCCAGCAGGGGTCAGGGGGCGGCAAACGGGGAGCTGTTTTTT
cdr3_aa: CASRGQGAANGELFF

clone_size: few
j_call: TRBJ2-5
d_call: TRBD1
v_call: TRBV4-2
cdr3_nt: TGTGCCAGCAGCCAAGAAACAGGGGAAGAGACCCAGTACTTC
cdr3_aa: CASSQETGEETQYF

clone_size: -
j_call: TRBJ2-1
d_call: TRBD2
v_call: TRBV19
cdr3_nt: TGTGCCAGTAGTGGGAGCGGGAGAAGCTACAATGAGCAGTTCTTC
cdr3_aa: CASSGSGRSYNEQFF

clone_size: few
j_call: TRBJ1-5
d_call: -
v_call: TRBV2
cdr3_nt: TGTGCCAGCAGAGCCGGGTCGTCGGCGGTCAATCAGCCCCAGCATTTT
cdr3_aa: CASRAGSSAVNQPQHF

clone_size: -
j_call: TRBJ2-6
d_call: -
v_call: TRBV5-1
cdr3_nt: TGCGCCAGCAGCAACCGGGACGGGTTCTCTGGGGCCAACGTCCTGACTTTC
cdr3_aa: CASSNRDGFSGANVLTF

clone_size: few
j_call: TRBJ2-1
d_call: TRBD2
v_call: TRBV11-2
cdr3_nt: TGTGCCAGCAGCTACGAGCGGGACTCCTACAATGAGCAGTTCTTC
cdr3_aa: CASSYERDSYNEQFF

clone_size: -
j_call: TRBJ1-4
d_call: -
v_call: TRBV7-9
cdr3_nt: TGTGCCAGCAGCTTAGTTAGCGGGGGTGCTAATGAAAAACTGTTTTTT
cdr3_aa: CASSLVSGGANEKLFF

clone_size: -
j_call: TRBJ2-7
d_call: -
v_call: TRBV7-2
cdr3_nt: TGTGCCAGCAGCTTATTGGGACCAGGCTACGAGCAGTACTTC
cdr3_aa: CASSLLGPGYEQYF

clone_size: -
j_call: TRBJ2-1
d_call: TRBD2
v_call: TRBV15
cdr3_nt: TGTGCCACCAGAACCAGCGGGATTCGGGGCAATGAGCAGTTCTTC
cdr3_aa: CATRTSGIRGNEQFF

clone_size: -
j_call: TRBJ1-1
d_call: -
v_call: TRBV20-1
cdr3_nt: TGCAGTGCTAGAGATAGAACGGGCGCTTTCTTT
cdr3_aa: CSARDRTGAFF

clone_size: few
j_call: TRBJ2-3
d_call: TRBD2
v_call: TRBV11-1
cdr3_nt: TGTGCCAGCAGCTCGACTAGCGGGAGTGATACGCAGTATTTT
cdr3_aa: CASSSTSGSDTQYF

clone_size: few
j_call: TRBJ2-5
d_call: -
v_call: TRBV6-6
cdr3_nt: TGTGCCAGCAGTTACTCTTCCTTCCTACAAGAGACCCAGTACTTC
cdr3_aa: CASSYSSFLQETQYF

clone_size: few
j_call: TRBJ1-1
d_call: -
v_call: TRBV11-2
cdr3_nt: TGTGCCAGCAGCTTGGGCAGGGGAATCACTGAAGCTTTCTTT
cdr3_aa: CASSLGRGITEAFF

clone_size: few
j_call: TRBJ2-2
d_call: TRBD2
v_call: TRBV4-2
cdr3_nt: TGTGCCAGCGCGACGGGACTAGACACCGGGGAGCTGTTTTTT
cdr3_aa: CASATGLDTGELFF

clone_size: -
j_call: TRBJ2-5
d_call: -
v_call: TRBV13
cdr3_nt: TGTGCCAGCAGCTTAAGGGAGACCCAGTACTTC
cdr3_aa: CASSLRETQYF

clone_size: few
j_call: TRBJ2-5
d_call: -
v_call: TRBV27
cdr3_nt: TGTGCCAGCAGTTTATACGGCAGATTCCAAGAGACCCAGTACTTC
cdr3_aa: CASSLYGRFQETQYF

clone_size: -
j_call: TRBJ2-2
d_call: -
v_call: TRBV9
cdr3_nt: TGTGCCAGCAGCGTAGAATCTACCGGGGAGCTGTTTTTT
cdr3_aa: CASSVESTGELFF

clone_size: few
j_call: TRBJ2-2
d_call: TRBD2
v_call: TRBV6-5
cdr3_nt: TGTGCCAGCAGCGGACTAGCGGGATTGACCGGGGAGCTGTTTTTT
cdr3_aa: CASSGLAGLTGELFF

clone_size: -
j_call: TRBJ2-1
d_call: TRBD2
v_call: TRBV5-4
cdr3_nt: TGTGCCAGCAGCCACGGACTAGCAGACAATGAGCAGTTCTTC
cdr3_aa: CASSHGLADNEQFF

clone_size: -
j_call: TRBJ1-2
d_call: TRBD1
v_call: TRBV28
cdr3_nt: TGTGCCAGCAGTTTTCCACCAGGGGGTTCCTATGGCTACACCTTC
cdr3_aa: CASSFPPGGSYGYTF